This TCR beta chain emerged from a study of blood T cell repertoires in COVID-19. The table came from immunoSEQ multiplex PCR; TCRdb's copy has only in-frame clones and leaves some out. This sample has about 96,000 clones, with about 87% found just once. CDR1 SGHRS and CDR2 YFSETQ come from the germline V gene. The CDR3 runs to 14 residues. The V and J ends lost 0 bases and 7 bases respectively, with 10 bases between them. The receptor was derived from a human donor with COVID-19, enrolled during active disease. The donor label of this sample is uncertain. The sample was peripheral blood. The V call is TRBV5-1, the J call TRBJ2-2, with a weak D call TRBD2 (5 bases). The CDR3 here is CASSLAGEIGELFF. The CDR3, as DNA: TGCGCCAGCAGCTTGGCTGGGGAGATCGGGGAGCTGTTTTTT.